This TCR delta chain was sequenced for a study of Vδ1+ human thymocytes. Study outcomes and limitations: Thymic TRG and TRD repertoires appeared highly polyclonal. Unlike peripheral blood Vdelta1+ controls, thymic delta-chain sequences included around 21% Vdelta2 and few Vdelta3.

This clone was counted a few times. Its antigen is unknown. V was shortened by 4 bases and J by 1 base, with 13 bases between the two germline ends. The CDR3 runs to 15 residues. From germline, CDR1 is TSWWSYY and CDR2 QGS. Alphabeta T cells were depleted, then CD3+ Vdelta1+ Vdelta2- thymocytes were FACS-sorted. Purity of the sorted Vdelta1+ thymocytes ranged from 98% to 99.6%. Sequences come from RNA converted to cDNA by reverse transcription. Pooled V-gene forward primers with one constant-region reverse primer generated the CDR3 amplicons by multiplex PCR. TCRdb re-called the multiplex PCR reads through CATT. The top ten hold approximately 1% of the sample, which has about 27,000 delta-chain clones, about 7% seen once.

Sequenced: Vdelta1+ gamma-delta thymocytes from the thymus. The subset is: FACS-sorted CD3+ TCRalphabeta- TCRVdelta1+ TCRVdelta2- thymocytes. The clonotype was recovered from a girl under three years old who had congenital heart surgery. This chain joins TRDV1 and TRDJ1; D call uncertain. The CDR3 is CALGGLDRCTDKLIF. DNA of the CDR3: TGTGCTCTTGGGGGACTCGATAGGTGCACCGATAAACTCATCTTT.